A selection of T cell receptor beta chains follows, all from one sample in a study of cytomegalovirus exposure and HLA in healthy donors. Assay used: immunoSEQ multiplex PCR; TCRdb lists only in-frame clones, some missing. This sample carries 200,000 or so clones, about 91% of them seen once, and the ten largest clones take 2.9%. The sample consisted of PBMCs. All receptors derive from a woman younger than 35 in good health and CMV-seronegative. Both conserved end residues are part of each CDR3. D genes are given only for firm matches. The listing skips clone size in some rows; elsewhere it reads once, few, many or a size class.

TRBJ2-5 | . | TRBD1 | TRBV6-6 | TGTGCCAGCAAATTTGCCGGACAGGTCCAAGAGACCCAGTACTTC | CASKFAGQVQETQYF
TRBJ1-2 | . | TRBD1 | TRBV5-6 | TGTGCCAGCAGCTTGGGGGGACAGCTCTGGTCTAACTATGGCTACACCTTC | CASSLGGQLWSNYGYTF
TRBJ2-7 | . | TRBD1 | TRBV11-2 | TGTGCCAGCACCCTGACAGGGATTACCTACGAGCAGTACTTC | CASTLTGITYEQYF
TRBJ2-1 | . | TRBD2 | TRBV27 | TGTGCCAGCAGTCATCGGGGCGGGAGTAACTATGAGCAGTTCTTC | CASSHRGGSNYEQFF
TRBJ2-1 | . | TRBD2 | TRBV5-6 | TGTGCCAGCAGCCGAAATGAACTAGCGGGAGTAGATGAGCAGTTCTTC | CASSRNELAGVDEQFF
TRBJ1-2 | few | . | TRBV6-6 | TGTGCCAGCAGTAGCTACAGAAACAACTATGGCTACACCTTC | CASSSYRNNYGYTF
TRBJ2-7 | . | TRBD1 | TRBV19 | TGTGCCAGTAGTCGACAGGGTTCCTACGAGCAGTACTTC | CASSRQGSYEQYF
TRBJ1-5 | . | . | TRBV7-8 | TGTGCCAGCAGCGCCGGGACTTCTCAGCCCCAGCATTTT | CASSAGTSQPQHF
TRBJ2-2 | . | . | TRBV7-9 | TGTGCCAGCAGCTTTCAGGGAACCGGGGAGCTGTTTTTT | CASSFQGTGELFF
TRBJ2-7 | . | . | TRBV10-3 | TGTGCCATCAGTAAGACTAGTCTGGTAGGCGAGTTCGAGCAGTACTTC | CAISKTSLVGEFEQYF
TRBJ2-5 | . | TRBD2 | TRBV5-1 | TGCGCCAGCAGCTTGGGTAGCGGGAGTATGGAGACCCAGTACTTC | CASSLGSGSMETQYF
TRBJ2-3 | . | TRBD2 | TRBV4-2 | TGTGCCAGCAGCCACTCCAAGGCGGCAGGACTAGCGGGAGATACGCAGTATTTT | CASSHSKAAGLAGDTQYF
TRBJ2-7 | . | . | TRBV2 | TGTGCCAGCAGTGTCGGGACATCTTTCTACGAGCAGTACTTC | CASSVGTSFYEQYF
TRBJ1-2 | . | . | TRBV28 | TGTGCCGACAGGCCCCTATCTAACTATGGCTACACCTTC | CADRPLSNYGYTF
TRBJ2-3 | . | . | TRBV5-4 | TGTGCCAGCGGCCCGTACTGGGGAGACACAGATACGCAGTATTTT | CASGPYWGDTDTQYF
TRBJ2-1 | . | . | TRBV11-2 | TGTGCCAGCAGCTTAGAAGGGGGAGGGACTCTACGTGAGCAGTTCTTC | CASSLEGGGTLREQFF
TRBJ1-1 | . | . | TRBV11-2 | TGTGCCAGCAGCTTCGCTGGGAGAGCTTTCTTT | CASSFAGRAFF
TRBJ2-7 | . | . | TRBV5-4 | TGTGCCAGCAGCTTACAGACTAGGGTTTCAGTCCACGAGCAGTACTTC | CASSLQTRVSVHEQYF
TRBJ2-7 | . | TRBD2 | TRBV27 | TGTGCCAGCAGGGCGGGAGGGCCCTACGAGCAGTACTTC | CASRAGGPYEQYF
TRBJ2-7 | once | TRBD2 | TRBV6-6 | TGTGCCAGCAGTTACCCCAGCGGGATTACTCGCGAGCAGTACTTC | CASSYPSGITREQYF
TRBJ2-7 | . | . | TRBV9 | TGTGCCAGCAGCGTAGGCTCAGGGCTCGAGCAGTACTTC | CASSVGSGLEQYF
TRBJ1-2 | . | TRBD1 | TRBV28 | TGTGCCAGCATCCAGTTTTGGGACAGGACGGATGGCTACACCTTC | CASIQFWDRTDGYTF
TRBJ2-3 | once | TRBD2 | TRBV7-6 | TGTGCCAGCAGCTTATTTCAGCGGGAGTTCCCAGGCACAGATACGCAGTATTTT | CASSLFQREFPGTDTQYF